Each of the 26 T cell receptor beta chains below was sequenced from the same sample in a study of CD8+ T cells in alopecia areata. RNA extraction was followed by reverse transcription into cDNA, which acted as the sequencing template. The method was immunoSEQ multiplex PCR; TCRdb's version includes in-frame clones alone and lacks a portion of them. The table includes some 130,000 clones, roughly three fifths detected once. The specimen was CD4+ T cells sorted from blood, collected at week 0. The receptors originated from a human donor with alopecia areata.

The chain's CDR3 is CAWSVREGGKGREPQHF. CDR3 DNA: TGTGCCTGGAGTGTACGGGAGGGTGGTAAGGGACGAGAGCCCCAGCATTTT. The chain links TRBV30 to TRBJ1-5; TRBD1 is a possible D gene (5 bases). V was shortened by 0 bases and J by 8 bases, with 23 bases between the two germline ends. Per the germline V gene, CDR1 is GTSNPN and CDR2 is SVGIG (reference sequence). This CDR3 contains 17 residues.

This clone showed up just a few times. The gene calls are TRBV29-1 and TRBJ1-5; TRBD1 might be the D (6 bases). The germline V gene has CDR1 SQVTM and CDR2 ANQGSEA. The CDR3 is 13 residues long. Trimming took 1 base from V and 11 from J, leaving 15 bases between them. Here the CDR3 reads CSVEVPDSITQHF. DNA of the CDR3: TGCAGCGTTGAAGTACCGGACAGCATTACCCAGCATTTT.

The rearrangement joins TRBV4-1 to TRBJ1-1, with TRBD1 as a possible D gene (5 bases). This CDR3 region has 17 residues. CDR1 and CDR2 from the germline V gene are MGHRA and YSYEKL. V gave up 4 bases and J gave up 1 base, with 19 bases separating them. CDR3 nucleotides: TGCGCCAGCAGCCCCGCAGGGCCGGTTTCAAGGAACACTGAAGCTTTCTTT. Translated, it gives CASSPAGPVSRNTEAFF.

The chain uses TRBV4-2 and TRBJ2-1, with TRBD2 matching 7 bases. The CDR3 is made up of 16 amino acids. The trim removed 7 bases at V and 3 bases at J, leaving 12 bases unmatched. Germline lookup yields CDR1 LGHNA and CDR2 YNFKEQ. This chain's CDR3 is CASTTSLADRYNEQFF. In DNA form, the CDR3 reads TGTGCCAGCACCACCTCCCTAGCGGACCGCTACAATGAGCAGTTCTTC.

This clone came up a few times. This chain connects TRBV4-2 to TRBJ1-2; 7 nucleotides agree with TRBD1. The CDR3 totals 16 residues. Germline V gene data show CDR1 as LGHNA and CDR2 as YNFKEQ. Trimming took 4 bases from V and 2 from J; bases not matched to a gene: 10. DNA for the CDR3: TGTGCCAGCAGCCCGGACAGGTTAAACTTCAACTATGGCTACACCTTC. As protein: CASSPDRLNFNYGYTF.

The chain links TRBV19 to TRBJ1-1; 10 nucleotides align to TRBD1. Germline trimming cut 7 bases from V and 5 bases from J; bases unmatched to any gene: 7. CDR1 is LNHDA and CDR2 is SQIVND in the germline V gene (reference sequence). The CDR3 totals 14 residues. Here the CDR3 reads CASIRDRGYTEAFF. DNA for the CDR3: TGTGCCAGTATACGGGACAGGGGATATACTGAAGCTTTCTTT.

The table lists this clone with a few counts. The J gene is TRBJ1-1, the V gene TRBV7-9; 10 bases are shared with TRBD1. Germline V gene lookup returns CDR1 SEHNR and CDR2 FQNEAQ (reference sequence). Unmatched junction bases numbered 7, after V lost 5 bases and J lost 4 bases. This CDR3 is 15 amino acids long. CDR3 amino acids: CASSVTGGRATEAFF. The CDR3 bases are TGTGCCAGCAGCGTGACAGGGGGCCGGGCCACTGAAGCTTTCTTT.

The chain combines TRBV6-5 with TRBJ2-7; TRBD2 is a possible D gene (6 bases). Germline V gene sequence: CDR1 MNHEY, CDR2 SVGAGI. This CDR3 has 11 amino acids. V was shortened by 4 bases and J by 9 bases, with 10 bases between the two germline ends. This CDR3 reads CASSFQGGQYF. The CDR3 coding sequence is TGTGCCAGCAGTTTTCAGGGAGGGCAGTACTTC.

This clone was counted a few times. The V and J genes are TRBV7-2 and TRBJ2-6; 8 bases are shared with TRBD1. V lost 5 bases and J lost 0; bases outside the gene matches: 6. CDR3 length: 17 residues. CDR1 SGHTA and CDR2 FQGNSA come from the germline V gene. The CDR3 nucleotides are TGTGCCAGCAGCCCACAGGGGGGCGTCTCTGGGGCCAACGTCCTGACTTTC. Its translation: CASSPQGGVSGANVLTF.

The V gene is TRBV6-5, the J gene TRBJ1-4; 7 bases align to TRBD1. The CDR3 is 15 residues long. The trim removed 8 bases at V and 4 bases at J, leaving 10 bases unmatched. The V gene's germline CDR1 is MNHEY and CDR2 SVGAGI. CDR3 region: CASCPLTGNNEKLFF. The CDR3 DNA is TGTGCCAGCTGCCCCTTGACAGGGAATAATGAAAAACTGTTTTTT.

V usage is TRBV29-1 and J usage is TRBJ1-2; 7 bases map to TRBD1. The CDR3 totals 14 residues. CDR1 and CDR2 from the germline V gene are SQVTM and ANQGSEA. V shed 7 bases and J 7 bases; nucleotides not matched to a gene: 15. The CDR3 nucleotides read TGCAGCGACCGAACCGTAGGGGGCGTCTTTGGCTACACCTTC. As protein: CSDRTVGGVFGYTF.

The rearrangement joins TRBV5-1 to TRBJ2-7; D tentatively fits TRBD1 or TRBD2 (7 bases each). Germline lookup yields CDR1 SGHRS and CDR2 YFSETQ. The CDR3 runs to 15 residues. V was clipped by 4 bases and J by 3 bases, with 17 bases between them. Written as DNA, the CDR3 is TGCGCCAGCAGCCCACGACAGGGAGGGAGCTACGAGCAGTACTTC. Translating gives CASSPRQGGSYEQYF.

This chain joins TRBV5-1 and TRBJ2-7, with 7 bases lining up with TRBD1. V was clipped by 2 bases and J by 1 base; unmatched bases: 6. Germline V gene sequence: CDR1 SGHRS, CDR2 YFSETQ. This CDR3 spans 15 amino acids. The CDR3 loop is CASSFTGVGSYEQYF. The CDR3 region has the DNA TGCGCCAGCAGCTTTACAGGGGTCGGATCCTACGAGCAGTACTTC.

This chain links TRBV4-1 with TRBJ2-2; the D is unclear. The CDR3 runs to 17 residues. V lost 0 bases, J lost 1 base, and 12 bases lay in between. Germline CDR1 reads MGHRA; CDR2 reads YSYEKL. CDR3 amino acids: CASSQEKVWGNTGELFF. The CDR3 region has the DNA TGCGCCAGCAGCCAAGAGAAAGTGTGGGGGAACACCGGGGAGCTGTTTTTT.

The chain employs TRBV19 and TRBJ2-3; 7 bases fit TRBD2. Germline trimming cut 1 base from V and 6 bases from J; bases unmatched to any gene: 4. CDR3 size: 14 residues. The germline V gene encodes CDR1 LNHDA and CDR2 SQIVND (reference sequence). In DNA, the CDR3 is TGTGCCAGTAGTATAGCGGGGGAGGGGGATACGCAGTATTTT. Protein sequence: CASSIAGEGDTQYF.

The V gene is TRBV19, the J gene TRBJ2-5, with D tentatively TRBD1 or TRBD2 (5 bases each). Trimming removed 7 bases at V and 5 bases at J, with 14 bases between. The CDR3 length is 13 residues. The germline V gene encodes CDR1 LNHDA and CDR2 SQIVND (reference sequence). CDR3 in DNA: TGTGCCAGTACTCCCCGGGGCGGGGAGACCCAGTACTTC. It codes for CASTPRGGETQYF.

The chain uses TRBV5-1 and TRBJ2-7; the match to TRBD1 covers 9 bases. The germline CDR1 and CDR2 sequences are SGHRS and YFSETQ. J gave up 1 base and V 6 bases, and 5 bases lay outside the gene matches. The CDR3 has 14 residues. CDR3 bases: TGCGCCAGCACCGGGGGGACAGGGTCCTACGAGCAGTACTTC. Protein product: CASTGGTGSYEQYF.

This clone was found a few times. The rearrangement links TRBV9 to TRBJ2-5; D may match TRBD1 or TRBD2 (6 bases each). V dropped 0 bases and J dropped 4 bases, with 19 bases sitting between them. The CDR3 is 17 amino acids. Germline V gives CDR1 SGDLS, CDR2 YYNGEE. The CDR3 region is CASSVATFGGLGETQYF. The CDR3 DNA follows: TGTGCCAGCAGCGTAGCTACGTTTGGGGGGCTCGGAGAGACCCAGTACTTC.

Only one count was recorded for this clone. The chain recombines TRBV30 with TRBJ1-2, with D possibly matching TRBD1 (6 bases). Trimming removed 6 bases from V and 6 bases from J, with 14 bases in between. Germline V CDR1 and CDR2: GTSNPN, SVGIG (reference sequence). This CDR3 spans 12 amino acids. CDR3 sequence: CACTLGGNGYTF. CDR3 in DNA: TGTGCCTGCACTCTAGGGGGGAATGGCTACACCTTC.

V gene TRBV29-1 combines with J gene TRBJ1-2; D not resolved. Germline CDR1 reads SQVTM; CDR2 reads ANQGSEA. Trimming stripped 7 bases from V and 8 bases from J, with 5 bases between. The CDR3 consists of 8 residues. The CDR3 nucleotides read TGCAGCGCCTTAGGCTACACCTTC. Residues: CSALGYTF.

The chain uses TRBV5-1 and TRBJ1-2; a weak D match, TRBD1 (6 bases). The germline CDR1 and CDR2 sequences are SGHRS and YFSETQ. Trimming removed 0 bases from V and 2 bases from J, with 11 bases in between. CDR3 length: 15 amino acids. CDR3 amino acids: CASSLGRQANYGYTF. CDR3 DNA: TGCGCCAGCAGCTTGGGGAGACAGGCAAACTATGGCTACACCTTC.

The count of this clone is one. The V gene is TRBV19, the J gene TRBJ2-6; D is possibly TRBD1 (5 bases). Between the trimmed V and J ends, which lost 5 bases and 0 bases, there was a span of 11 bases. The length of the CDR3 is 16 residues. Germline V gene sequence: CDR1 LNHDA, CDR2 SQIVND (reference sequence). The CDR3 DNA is TGTGCCAGTAGTGAACAGGCGATCTCTGGGGCCAACGTCCTGACTTTC. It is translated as CASSEQAISGANVLTF.

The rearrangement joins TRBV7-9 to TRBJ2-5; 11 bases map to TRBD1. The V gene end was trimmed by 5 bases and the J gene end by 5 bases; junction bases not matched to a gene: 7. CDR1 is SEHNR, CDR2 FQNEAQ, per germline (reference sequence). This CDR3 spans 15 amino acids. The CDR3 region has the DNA TGTGCCAGCAGCCGGACAGGGGGCGCCGGGGAGACCCAGTACTTC. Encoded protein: CASSRTGGAGETQYF.

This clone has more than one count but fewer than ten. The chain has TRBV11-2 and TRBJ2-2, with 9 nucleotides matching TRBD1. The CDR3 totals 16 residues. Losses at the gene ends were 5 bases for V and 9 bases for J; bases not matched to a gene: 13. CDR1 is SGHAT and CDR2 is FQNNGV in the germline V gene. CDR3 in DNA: TGTGCCAGCAGCAAATCGAACCGGGACAGGGCTTGGGAGCTGTTTTTT. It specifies CASSKSNRDRAWELFF.

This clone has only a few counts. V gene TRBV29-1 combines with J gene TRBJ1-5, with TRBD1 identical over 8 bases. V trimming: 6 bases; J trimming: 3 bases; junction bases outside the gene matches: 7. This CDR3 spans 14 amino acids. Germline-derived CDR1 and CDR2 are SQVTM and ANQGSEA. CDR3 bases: TGCAGCGTCAAACAGGGGGACCCCAATCAGCCCCAGCATTTT. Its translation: CSVKQGDPNQPQHF.

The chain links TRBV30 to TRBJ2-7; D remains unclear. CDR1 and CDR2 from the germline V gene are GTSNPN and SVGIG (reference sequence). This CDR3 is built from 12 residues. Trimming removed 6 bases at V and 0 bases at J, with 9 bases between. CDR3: CACGDPSYEQYF. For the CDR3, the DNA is TGTGCCTGTGGGGATCCCTCCTACGAGCAGTACTTC. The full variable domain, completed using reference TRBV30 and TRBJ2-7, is SQTIHQWPATLVQPVGSPLSLECTVEGTSNPNLYWYRQAAGRGLQLLFYSVGIGQISSEVPQNLSASRPQDRQFILSSKKLLLSDSGFYLCACGDPSYEQYFGPGTRLTVT.